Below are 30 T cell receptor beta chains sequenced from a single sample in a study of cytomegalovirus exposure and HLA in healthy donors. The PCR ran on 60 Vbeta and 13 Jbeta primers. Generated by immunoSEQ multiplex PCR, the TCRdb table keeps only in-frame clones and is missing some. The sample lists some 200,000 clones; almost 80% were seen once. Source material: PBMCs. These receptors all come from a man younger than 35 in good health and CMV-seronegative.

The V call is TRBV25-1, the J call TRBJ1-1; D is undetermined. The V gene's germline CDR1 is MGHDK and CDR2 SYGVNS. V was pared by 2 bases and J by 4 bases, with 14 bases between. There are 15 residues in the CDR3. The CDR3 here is CASSEGSGVLTEAFF. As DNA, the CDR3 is TGTGCCAGCAGTGAAGGGTCGGGAGTTCTCACTGAAGCTTTCTTT.

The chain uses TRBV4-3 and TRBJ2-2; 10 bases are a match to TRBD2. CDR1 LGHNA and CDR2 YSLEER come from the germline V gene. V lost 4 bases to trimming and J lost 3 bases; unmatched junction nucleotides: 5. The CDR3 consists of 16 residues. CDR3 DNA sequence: TGCGCCAGCAGCCGGGTTAGCGGGGGGTACACCGGGGAGCTGTTTTTT. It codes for CASSRVSGGYTGELFF.

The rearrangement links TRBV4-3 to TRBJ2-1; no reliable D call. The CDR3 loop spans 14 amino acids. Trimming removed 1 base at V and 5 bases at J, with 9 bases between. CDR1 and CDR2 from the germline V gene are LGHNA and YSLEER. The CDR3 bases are TGCGCCAGCAGCCAAGTTGGCAGTCACAATGAGCAGTTCTTC. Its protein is CASSQVGSHNEQFF.

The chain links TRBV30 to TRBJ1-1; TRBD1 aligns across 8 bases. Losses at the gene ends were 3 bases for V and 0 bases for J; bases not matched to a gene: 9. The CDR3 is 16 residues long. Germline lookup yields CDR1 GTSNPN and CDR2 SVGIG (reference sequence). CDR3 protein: CAWRDRESPLNTEAFF. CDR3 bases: TGTGCCTGGAGGGACAGGGAGTCTCCCTTGAACACTGAAGCTTTCTTT.

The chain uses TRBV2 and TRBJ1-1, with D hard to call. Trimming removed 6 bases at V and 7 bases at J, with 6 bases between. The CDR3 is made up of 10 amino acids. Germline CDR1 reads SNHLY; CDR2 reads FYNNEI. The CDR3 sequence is CASSHGEAFF. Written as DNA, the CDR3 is TGTGCCAGCAGCCACGGTGAAGCTTTCTTT.

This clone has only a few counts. The CDR3 sequence: CSVQGLAGVSTDTQYF. For the CDR3, the DNA is TGCAGCGTCCAAGGACTAGCGGGAGTGAGCACAGATACGCAGTATTTT. The rearrangement joins TRBV29-1 to TRBJ2-3, with TRBD2 identical over 13 bases. Germline V CDR1 and CDR2: SQVTM, ANQGSEA. V dropped 6 bases and J dropped 0; count of bases not matched to a gene: 6. There are 16 residues in the CDR3.

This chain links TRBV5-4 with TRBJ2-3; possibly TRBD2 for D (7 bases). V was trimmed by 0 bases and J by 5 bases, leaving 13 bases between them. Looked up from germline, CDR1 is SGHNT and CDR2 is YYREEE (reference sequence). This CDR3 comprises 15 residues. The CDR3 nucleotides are TGTGCCAGCAGCTTGGGGGAGGGGGGCTTAGATACGCAGTATTTT. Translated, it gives CASSLGEGGLDTQYF.

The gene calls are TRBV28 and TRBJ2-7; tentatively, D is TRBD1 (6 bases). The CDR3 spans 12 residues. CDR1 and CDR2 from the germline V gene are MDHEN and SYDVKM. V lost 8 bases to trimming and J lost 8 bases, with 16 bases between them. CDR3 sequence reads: CASLSRTEKQYF. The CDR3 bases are TGTGCCAGCTTGAGCAGGACAGAAAAGCAGTACTTC.

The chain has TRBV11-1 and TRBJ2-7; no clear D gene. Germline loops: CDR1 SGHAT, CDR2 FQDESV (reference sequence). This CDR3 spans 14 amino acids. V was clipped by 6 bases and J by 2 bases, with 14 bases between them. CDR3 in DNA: TGTGCCAGCAGTCCGAGCCACGTACCCTACGAGCAGTACTTC. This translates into CASSPSHVPYEQYF.

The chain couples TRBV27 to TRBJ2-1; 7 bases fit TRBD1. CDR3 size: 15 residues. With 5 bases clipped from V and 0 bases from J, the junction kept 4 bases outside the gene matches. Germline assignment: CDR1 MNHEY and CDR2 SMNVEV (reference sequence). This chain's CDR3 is CASSMTGSSYNEQFF. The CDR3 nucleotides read TGTGCCAGCAGTATGACAGGGAGCTCCTACAATGAGCAGTTCTTC.

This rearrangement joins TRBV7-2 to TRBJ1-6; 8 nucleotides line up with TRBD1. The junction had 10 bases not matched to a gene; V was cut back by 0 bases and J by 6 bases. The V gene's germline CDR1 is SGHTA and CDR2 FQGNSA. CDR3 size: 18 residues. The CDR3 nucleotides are TGTGCCAGCAGCTTAGCGCATTTTTCAGGGGGCCGTAATTCACCCCTCCACTTT. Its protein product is CASSLAHFSGGRNSPLHF.

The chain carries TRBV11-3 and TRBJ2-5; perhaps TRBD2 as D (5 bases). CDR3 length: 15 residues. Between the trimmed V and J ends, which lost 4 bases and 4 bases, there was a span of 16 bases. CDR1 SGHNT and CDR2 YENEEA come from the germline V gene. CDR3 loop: CASSWTGGAGETQYF. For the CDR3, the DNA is TGTGCCAGCAGCTGGACTGGCGGCGCAGGAGAGACCCAGTACTTC.

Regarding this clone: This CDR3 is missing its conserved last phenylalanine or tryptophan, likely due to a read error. The CDR3 spells CASSPRVGRGYNSPLHL. The CDR3 DNA follows: TGTGCCAGCAGTCCCCGAGTAGGCAGGGGTTATAATTCACCCCTCCACCTT. V usage is TRBV27 and J usage is TRBJ1-6, with a tentative D call TRBD1 (6 bases). CDR1 MNHEY and CDR2 SMNVEV come from the germline V gene (reference sequence). This CDR3 is built from 17 residues. The V end was cut by 5 bases, the J end by 4 bases, with 18 bases between.

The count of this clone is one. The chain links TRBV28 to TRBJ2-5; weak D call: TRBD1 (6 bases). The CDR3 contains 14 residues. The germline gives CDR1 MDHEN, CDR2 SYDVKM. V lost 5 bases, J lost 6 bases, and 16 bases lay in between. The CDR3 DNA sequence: TGTGCCAGCAGTCTCCGGGACAAAACTAAGACCCAGTACTTC. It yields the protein CASSLRDKTKTQYF.

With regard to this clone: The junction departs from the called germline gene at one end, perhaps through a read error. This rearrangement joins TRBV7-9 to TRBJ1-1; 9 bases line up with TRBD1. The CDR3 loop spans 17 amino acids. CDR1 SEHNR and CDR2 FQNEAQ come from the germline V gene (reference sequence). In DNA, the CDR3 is TGTTCCAGCAGCTTAGTAGCTGGACAGGGGATTGCGGCTGAAGCTTTCTTT. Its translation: CSSSLVAGQGIAAEAFF.

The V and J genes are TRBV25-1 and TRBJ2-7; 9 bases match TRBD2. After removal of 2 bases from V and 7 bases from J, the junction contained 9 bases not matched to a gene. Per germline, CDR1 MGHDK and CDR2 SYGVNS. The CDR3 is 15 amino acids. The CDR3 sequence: CASSEVGGLAGEQYF. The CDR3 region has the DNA TGTGCCAGCAGTGAAGTCGGGGGACTAGCAGGGGAGCAGTACTTC.

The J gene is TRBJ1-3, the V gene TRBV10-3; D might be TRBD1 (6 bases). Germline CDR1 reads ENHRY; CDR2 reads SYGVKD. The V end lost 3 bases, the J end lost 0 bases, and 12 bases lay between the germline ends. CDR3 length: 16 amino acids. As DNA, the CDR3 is TGTGCCATCAGTGACCCTGGACAGAGCTCTGGAAACACCATATATTTT. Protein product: CAISDPGQSSGNTIYF.

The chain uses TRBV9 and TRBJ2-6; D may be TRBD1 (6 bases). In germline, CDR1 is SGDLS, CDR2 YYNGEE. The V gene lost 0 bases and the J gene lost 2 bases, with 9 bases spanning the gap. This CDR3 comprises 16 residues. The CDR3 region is CASSVAGDAGANVLTF. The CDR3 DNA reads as TGTGCCAGCAGCGTAGCAGGGGACGCTGGGGCCAACGTCCTGACTTTC.

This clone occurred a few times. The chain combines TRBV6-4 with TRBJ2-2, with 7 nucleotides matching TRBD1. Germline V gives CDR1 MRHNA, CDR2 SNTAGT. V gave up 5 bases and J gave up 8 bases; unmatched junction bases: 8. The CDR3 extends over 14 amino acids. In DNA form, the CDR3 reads TGTGCCAGCAGTCCCAAAGGGGGCACTGGGGAGCTGTTTTTT. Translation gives CASSPKGGTGELFF.

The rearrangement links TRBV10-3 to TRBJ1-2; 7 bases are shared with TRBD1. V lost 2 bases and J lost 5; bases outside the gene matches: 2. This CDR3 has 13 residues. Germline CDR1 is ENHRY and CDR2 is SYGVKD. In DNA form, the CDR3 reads TGTGCCATCAGTGAGACAGGGGAATATGGCTACACCTTC. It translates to CAISETGEYGYTF.

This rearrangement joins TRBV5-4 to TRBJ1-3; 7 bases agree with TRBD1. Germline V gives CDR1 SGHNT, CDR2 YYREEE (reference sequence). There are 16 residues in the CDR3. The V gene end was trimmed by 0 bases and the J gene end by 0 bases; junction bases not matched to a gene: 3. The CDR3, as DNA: TGTGCCAGCAGCTTGGGGGCAGGGGGCTCTGGAAACACCATATATTTT. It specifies CASSLGAGGSGNTIYF. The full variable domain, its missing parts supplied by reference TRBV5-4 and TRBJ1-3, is ETGVTQSPTHLIKTRGQQVTLRCSSQSGHNTVSWYQQALGQGPQFIFQYYREEENGRGNFPPRFSGLQFPNYSSELNVNALELDDSALYLCASSLGAGGSGNTIYFGEGSWLTVV.

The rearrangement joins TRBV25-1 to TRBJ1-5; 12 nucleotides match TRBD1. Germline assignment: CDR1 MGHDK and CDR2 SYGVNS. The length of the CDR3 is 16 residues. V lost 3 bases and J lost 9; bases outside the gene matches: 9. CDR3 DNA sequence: TGTGCCAGCAGTGAGCTGGGGACAGGGGGCCCCTTGCCCCAGCATTTT. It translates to CASSELGTGGPLPQHF.

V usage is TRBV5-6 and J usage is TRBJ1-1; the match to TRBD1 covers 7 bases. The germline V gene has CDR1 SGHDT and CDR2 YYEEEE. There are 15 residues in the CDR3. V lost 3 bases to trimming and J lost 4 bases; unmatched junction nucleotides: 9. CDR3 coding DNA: TGTGCCAGCAGCTCCAGACAGGGTAAGGGCACTGAAGCTTTCTTT. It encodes CASSSRQGKGTEAFF.

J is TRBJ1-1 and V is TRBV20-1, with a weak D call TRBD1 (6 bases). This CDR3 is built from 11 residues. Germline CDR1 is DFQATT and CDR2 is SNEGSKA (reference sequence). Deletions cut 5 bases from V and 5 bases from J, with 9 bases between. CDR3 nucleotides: TGCAGTGCTTATCAGGGGACTGAAGCTTTCTTT. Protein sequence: CSAYQGTEAFF.

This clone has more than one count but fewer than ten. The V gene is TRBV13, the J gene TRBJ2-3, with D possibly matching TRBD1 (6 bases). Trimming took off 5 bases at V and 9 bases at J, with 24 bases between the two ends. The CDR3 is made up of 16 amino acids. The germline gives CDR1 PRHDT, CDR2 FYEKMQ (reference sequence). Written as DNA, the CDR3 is TGTGCCAGCAGCGATAGAGGTCAGGGGCCCTCCTTCACGCAGTATTTT. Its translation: CASSDRGQGPSFTQYF.

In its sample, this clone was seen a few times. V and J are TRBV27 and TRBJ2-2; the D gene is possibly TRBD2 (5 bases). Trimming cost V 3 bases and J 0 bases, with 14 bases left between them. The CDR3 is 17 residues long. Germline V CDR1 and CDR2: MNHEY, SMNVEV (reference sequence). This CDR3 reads CASSFFQSGANTGELFF. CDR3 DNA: TGTGCCAGCAGTTTCTTTCAGAGCGGAGCGAACACCGGGGAGCTGTTTTTT.

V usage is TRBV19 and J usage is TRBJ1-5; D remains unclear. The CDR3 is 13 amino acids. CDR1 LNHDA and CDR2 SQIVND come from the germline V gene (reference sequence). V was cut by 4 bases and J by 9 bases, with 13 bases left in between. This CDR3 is CASSTQSERPQHF. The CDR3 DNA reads TGTGCCAGTAGTACGCAGTCCGAACGGCCCCAGCATTTT.

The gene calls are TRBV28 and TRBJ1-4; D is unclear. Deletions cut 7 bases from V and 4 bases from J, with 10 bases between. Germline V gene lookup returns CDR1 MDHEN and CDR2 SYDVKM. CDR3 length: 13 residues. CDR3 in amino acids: CASNRGVNEKLFF. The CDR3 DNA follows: TGTGCCAGCAATCGGGGAGTTAATGAAAAACTGTTTTTT. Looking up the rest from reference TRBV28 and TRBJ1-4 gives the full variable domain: DVKVTQSSRYLVKRTGEKVFLECVQDMDHENMFWYRQDPGLGLRLIYFSYDVKMKEKGDIPEGYSVSREKKERFSLILESASTNQTSMYLCASNRGVNEKLFFGSGTQLSVL.

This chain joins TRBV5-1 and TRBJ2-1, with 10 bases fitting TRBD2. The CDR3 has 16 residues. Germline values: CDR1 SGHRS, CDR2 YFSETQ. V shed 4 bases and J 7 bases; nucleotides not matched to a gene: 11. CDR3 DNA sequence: TGCGCCAGCAGCCCCTCCCTAGCGGGAGTGGGGAATGAGCAGTTCTTC. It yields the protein CASSPSLAGVGNEQFF.

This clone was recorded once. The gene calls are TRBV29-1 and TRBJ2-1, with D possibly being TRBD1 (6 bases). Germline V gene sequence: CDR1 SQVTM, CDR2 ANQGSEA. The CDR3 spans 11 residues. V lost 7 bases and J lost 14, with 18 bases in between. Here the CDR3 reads CSADLQGPEFF. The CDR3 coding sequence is TGCAGCGCCGACCTACAGGGTCCGGAGTTCTTC.